The present TCR beta chain was sequenced within a study of blood T cell repertoires in COVID-19 (dated by TCRdb to 2020 to 2022). Study-wide context: The collaborator samples originated in the United States, Italy and Spain and spanned the acute and convalescent phases of COVID-19. The material from the prospective study consisted of cDNA or gDNA derived from T cells, B-cell-depleted T cells, or PBMCs. Subjects who had been exposed to COVID-19, were actively infected with it, or had recovered from it provided the deeply sampled blood TCRbeta repertoires that made up the dataset. The repertoires were released in a freely available public database intended as a resource for research on the immune response to SARS-CoV-2. The samples were drawn from two sources: the first 160 participants of the ongoing ImmuneRACE study, and 1,000 to 1,500 subjects contributed by 6 global collaborators. Sample metadata almost always included a de-identified subject ID, COVID-19 status, age in years and sex. Where available, HLA class I and class II types were obtained from metadata supplied by the sample provider rather than from assay-based typing. The research as a whole found: The amount of clinical and demographic metadata varied by source and participant and was provided uncurated.

Collaborating institutions collected whole blood in K2EDTA tubes following their own protocols. For TCRbeta analysis, collaborators shipped samples as frozen whole blood, isolated PBMCs, or DNA extracted from either of those sample types. In regard to this clone: Its binding antigen is unknown. No base quality information exists; no much larger clone differs at one position.

Its CDR3 holds 14 amino acids, cysteine through phenylalanine. Only the CDR3 DNA stays, 42 bases, in frame from base 1. Compared with germline, V lacks 0 bases and J lacks 2 bases; bases without a gene match: 2. Sequences SGHRS (CDR1) and YFSETQ (CDR2) are obtained from the germline V gene. TCRbeta CDR3 regions were amplified from genomic DNA using the immunoSEQ Assay, a bias-controlled multiplex PCR. On the authors' methods: The number of nucleated cells in each sample was estimated from the amplification of reference gene primers within the assay. To quantify the absolute abundance of each unique TCRbeta CDR3 rearrangement, sequence reads were collapsed and filtered. For each sample, productive Simpson clonality was calculated by taking the square root of Simpson's diversity index across productive rearrangements. Here the immuneACCESS table is served through TCRdb, limited to in-frame sequences with V and J called. Missing clones are a known gap in these copies; in checked studies unresolved V genes cover under half, and the rest lacks a known reason. V and J calls plus clone size are reproduced from that table; the DNA served to infer D and trimming. This sample has about 140,000 clones in its table, and around 80% of those were observed once. The top ten clones comprise about 2% of the sample.

This clonotype originated in a woman aged 55-70 years with acute or convalescent COVID-19. Recombination linked TRBV5-1 to TRBJ2-7; TRBD2 fits 7 bases in the junction. Input material: peripheral blood. The CDR3 protein: CASSLGEGPYEQYF. The DNA reads TGCGCCAGCAGCTTGGGGGAGGGACCCTACGAGCAGTACTTC.